This T cell receptor (beta chain) was captured in a study of cytomegalovirus exposure and HLA in healthy donors (dated by TCRdb to about 2017). About the investigation overall: According to an earlier analysis of 587 of the donors, roughly 180 million T cells yielded approximately 120 million unique TCR beta sequences and about 300 Gb of sequence data. The study was designed to test whether signatures of past pathogen exposure could be identified by cataloging public T cell receptors. The study profiled the T cell repertoires of 666 subjects by immunosequencing and related them to cytomegalovirus serostatus. In a later analysis, previously published TCR beta repertoires from roughly 710 donors were re-analyzed and high-resolution HLA genotyping was added so that TCR occurrence patterns could be studied. About five DR-DQ haplotypes were treated as single units for association and clustering because of strong linkage in the cohort. All discovery cohort repertoires had been generated on a single sequencing platform. The number of donors typed differed by locus, with roughly 620-630 for A, B, C, DRB1 and DQB1, more than 500 for DQA1, 600 to 610 for DPA1, and some 440 for DPB1. Donor age, sex, ethnicity and CMV serostatus were compiled alongside the repertoire data. HLA typing included class I and class II loci at four-digit resolution. An earlier analysis of some 500 of the donors applied high-throughput TCR beta sequencing to assess whether each TCR beta V gene segment acted as functional or pseudogenic. Along with the roughly 670-subject first cohort, a separate validation cohort of about 110 different subjects was used. Rather than drawing on any new phenotypic data, the later analysis identified candidate immune exposures from TCR beta sequences and the way those sequences occurred across donors. A later genetic analysis took genome-wide SNP genotypes for about 55% of the 666 donors and used that subset as a discovery cohort. To predict cytomegalovirus infection status, the study brought together high-throughput TCR immunosequencing, statistical association of individual TCRs with disease status, and machine learning. Of the roughly 390 genotyped donors, 81% fell in the genetic ancestry cluster associated with self-reported Caucasian donors. An early release that covered about 600 HLA-typed donors contained approximately 300 gigabases of sequencing data and around 85 million unique TCR sequences. Among roughly 400 genotyped donors of the cohort, an average of around 240,000 unique TCR beta nucleotide sequences were sequenced per donor, around 18% of them non-productive. What the work shows at the level of the full study, not this receptor alone: The authors suggested that the approach could potentially be extended to other disease states and immunological phenotypes. In a later analysis, some 18,000 TCR beta sequences were associated with specific HLA alleles at a false discovery rate of 0.05. The presence/absence analyses assumed that sequencing depth was roughly uniform across donors, and that assumption may not be true. A later analysis reported that several top co-occurrence clusters appeared linked to parvovirus B19, influenza, CMV and Epstein-Barr virus. Because HLA typing was missing for some donors at each locus, association tests included only the typed subset. The study gave a list of about 150 TCR beta chains associated with cytomegalovirus. Three of the identified cytomegalovirus-associated TCR beta chains were confirmed in vitro to be specific for cytomegalovirus antigens. In both the original and validation cohorts, the classifier was reported to diagnose cytomegalovirus status with high specificity and sensitivity. Most TCR sequences were observed very rarely across donors, whereas some public TCRs were present in many individuals. Only TCR beta chains were sequenced in this cohort, and the absence of alpha or paired-chain data limited detectable features. V-gene and J-gene trimming of TCR beta chains was associated with a missense DCLRE1C variant in a later genetic analysis, and the association was replicated in an independent cohort. Compared with equally common non-associated chains, HLA-associated TCR beta chains in a later analysis were more clonally expanded and had lower generation probabilities. The earlier analysis of almost 600 of the donors excluded 15 to 20 rarely observed V segments, including chromosome 9 orphons, because counts were too low. Most CMV-associated TCR beta chains appeared to be HLA-restricted in a later analysis, and the HLA associations seemed to be driven largely by CMV exposure. When HLA alleles, especially DR and DQ, strongly co-occurred, attributing TCR associations to individual alleles was difficult. A cluster of highly shared sequence variants was judged likely to be a technical artifact of the sequencing pipeline. In a later analysis, TCR association rates were found to vary across HLA loci, with the most associated TCRs seen for DRB1 alleles and the fewest for HLA-C alleles. A further reported finding was that TCR beta sequences accurately predicted the HLA-A and HLA-B alleles for most subjects in the first cohort. Linkage disequilibrium might explain the correlated functional status among segregating V segments, but an unknown experimental factor could not be excluded. Because the 87-base-pair reads could not distinguish some IMGT-functional V segments, including TRBV6-2 and TRBV6-3, those segments were excluded. A later genetic analysis reported fewer N-insertions in productive TCRs among donors in an Asian-associated ancestry cluster than the roughly 700-donor mean. CMV serostatus was the only immune exposure information available for the cohort. In an earlier analysis of more than 450 of the donors, most TCR beta V segments were observed in productive rearrangements about 87% or about 30% of the time, broadly matching IMGT annotations.

Trimming at the junction amounts to 6 bases on V and 4 bases on J, and the germline ends lie 15 bases apart. CDR1 MDHEN and CDR2 SYDVKM were looked up in the germline V gene. Including cysteine and phenylalanine, the CDR3 has 14 amino acids. The kept DNA is CDR3 alone, 42 bases in frame from the first base. The library was built by means of the immunoSEQ multiplex PCR assay. For the multiplex PCR, a mixture combining 60 forward primers for TCR Vbeta segments and 13 reverse primers for TCR Jbeta segments was used. The CDR3 region of rearranged TCR beta genes was amplified from genomic DNA by a multiplex PCR assay. The Illumina HiSeq System was used to sequence the amplified TCR beta libraries as 87-base-pair reads. On the authors' methods: A later analysis counted approximately 76 million unique TCR beta chains across the 600 to 850 repertoires, and roughly 10 million of these chains were shared by at least two donors. Raw reads were error-corrected and collapsed into unique sequences by a nearest-neighbor algorithm in which closely related sequences were merged to remove PCR and sequencing errors. CDR3 sequences were aligned to IMGT reference sequences to assign V, D and J gene segments. Each retained sequence needed at least a six-nucleotide match to both a V gene segment and a J gene segment. Rearrangements were called productive when the CDR3 lacked stop codons and stayed in frame with V and J; all others were non-productive. CDR3 was defined by IMGT convention, running from the second conserved V-encoded cysteine to the conserved J-encoded phenylalanine. In an earlier analysis of around 600 of the donors, sequences lacking an unambiguous match to a single V gene segment were excluded. An earlier analysis of just under 600 of the donors called V segments functional above 56.7% productive rearrangements and segregating when the between-donor standard deviation exceeded 5%. A statistical classification framework was developed to diagnose cytomegalovirus status using the catalog of TCR beta chain sequences. A later analysis assigned V and J genes by comparing TCR nucleotide sequences with IMGT/GENE-DB human TR gene sequences. Using the TCRdist pipeline, a later analysis assigned CDR3 sequences along with most-parsimonious VDJ recombination scenarios. A later analysis defined each TCR beta chain by its CDR3 amino acid sequence plus V-gene family, and excluded reads lacking a unique V-gene family. To address suspected cross-contamination and a sequencing artifact, a later analysis removed around 600 highly shared, low-generation-probability nucleotide sequences. For each public chain, a later analysis derived a clonal expansion index from normalized ranks of inferred template counts within each repertoire. In a later analysis, generation probabilities were computed with a VDJ recombination model fitted to out-of-frame rearrangements, and the resulting probabilities were checked against IGoR. In a later analysis, hypergeometric tests were used to score TCR-TCR, TCR-HLA and TCR-CMV co-occurrence, with a repertoire-size bias correction applied to TCR pairs. To estimate false discovery rates, a later analysis permuted the HLA or CMV assignments 20 times. In a later analysis, co-occurring TCRs were grouped with DBSCAN, and TCRdist sequence similarity was added when clustering was performed within HLA-allele-positive subsets. Repertoires with fewer than 30,000 or more than 120,000 public chains, plus five repertoires with anomalous nucleotide sharing, were excluded from co-occurrence clustering. TCRdb stores this immuneACCESS table with in-frame sequences only. Part of the clones is absent; in the studies checked, under half of the shortfall reflects unresolved V genes, and no reason is known for the rest. V and J calls and clone size follow that table, whereas D and trimming were derived from the DNA. The sample includes 150,000 to 200,000 clones, with about 76% observed a single time. Roughly 0.4% of the sample lies in the top ten.

This clone appeared once. The antigen it binds to is not known. No much larger clone is present one base from it, and per-base qualities are unavailable. In total, roughly 670 healthy bone marrow donors made up the cohort. All cohort members were sampled while nominally healthy, although unrecorded immune exposures were likely present. The donor was CMV seropositive and was included in the group of 250 to 350 seropositive cohort members. Every donor gave a peripheral blood sample, and the peripheral blood mononuclear cells from that sample were used for TCR beta sequencing. The Qiagen DNeasy Blood Extraction Kit was used to extract genomic DNA from the blood cell samples.

Material for sequencing was PBMCs. The chain employs TRBV28 and TRBJ1-2; a weak D assignment points to TRBD1 (5 bases agree). The TCR originated in a male donor in good health and CMV-seropositive. The nucleotide sequence is TGTGCCAGCAGCCCCCCAGGGCGGACCTATGGCTACACCTTC. Its amino acids are CASSPPGRTYGYTF.